One T cell receptor (beta chain) is described in this entry. Per the original methods: How many nucleated cells were present was estimated from reference gene primer amplification. Repertoires were generated with immunoSEQ multiplex PCR, while TCRdb's copy carries only in-frame clones and drops some. That table furnishes V, J and clone size, whereas the DNA furnished D and trimming. The table includes some 170,000 clones, about four fifths detected once. The data stem from a study of blood T cell repertoires in COVID-19. Study as a whole: Donors in the United States, Italy and Spain gave samples during acute or convalescent COVID-19. In each case, the material was cDNA or gDNA derived from T cells, B-cell-depleted T cells, or PBMCs.

This CDR3 is 15 amino acids long. V was pared by 5 bases and J by 6 bases, with 5 bases of the junction left unmatched. Germline assignment: CDR1 MNHEY and CDR2 SVGAGI. It was during active infection that Seattle patients were enrolled and then longitudinally followed. The sample taken for sequencing was peripheral blood. V and J are TRBV6-5 and TRBJ1-5, with 12 positions matching TRBD1. The origin of this receptor is a woman in her 40s with COVID-19, enrolled during active disease. CDR3 sequence (DNA): TGTGCCAGCAGTACCGGGACAGGGGGCGTTCAGCCCCAGCATTTT. It translates to CASSTGTGGVQPQHF.